The 28 T cell receptor beta chains below were found in one sample sequenced in a study of CD8 T cells in ankylosing spondylitis. TCRdb reanalysed the 5' RACE reads using MiXCR and keeps one entry per CDR3 protein. The sample holds 750,000 to 850,000 distinct CDR3 sequences, approximately 10% seen once. Their recognized antigens are unknown. Study-wide results and caveats: What seemed typical of ankylosing spondylitis blood was a TCR beta motif built from several highly homologous variants.

Sequencing was done on a sample of blood, either unsorted or a sorted T cell fraction (not recorded which). Receptors originate from a male donor with ankylosing spondylitis.

The chain carries TRBV19 and TRBJ2-3; D remains ambiguous. This CDR3 has 12 residues. V lost 4 bases and J 14 bases, leaving 16 bases between the germline ends. The germline V gene has CDR1 LNHDA and CDR2 SQIVND (reference sequence). CDR3 bases: TGTGCCAGTAGTACCCGCGGTGGCGGCGGGTATTTT. Protein sequence: CASSTRGGGGYF.

The J gene is TRBJ2-7, the V gene TRBV6-2 or TRBV6-3, with D maybe TRBD1 (5 bases). The germline V and J ends were trimmed by 8 bases and 0 bases, with 8 bases remaining between them. Germline CDR1 is MNHEY and CDR2 is SVGEGT. There are 12 residues in the CDR3. Here the CDR3 reads CASVDSSYEQYF. DNA for the CDR3: TGTGCCAGCGTCGACAGCTCCTACGAGCAGTACTTC.

This clonotype was seen a handful of times. The chain employs TRBV3-1 and TRBJ2-3; D perhaps matches TRBD2 (5 bases). The germline CDR1 and CDR2 sequences are LGHDT and YNNKEL (reference sequence). V was pared by 0 bases and J by 4 bases, with 11 bases between. CDR3 length equals 15 residues. CDR3 nucleotides: TGTGCCAGCAGCCAAGAGGCGGGCGGAGCAGATACGCAGTATTTT. This translates into CASSQEAGGADTQYF.

The gene calls are TRBV12-3 or TRBV12-4 and TRBJ1-1, with D perhaps matching TRBD1 (5 bases). The CDR3 length is 11 residues. With 4 bases removed from V and 11 bases from J, the gap between germline ends came to 11 bases. CDR3 in amino acids: CASSSRRDAFF. Written as DNA, the CDR3 is TGTGCCAGCAGTTCACGGCGGGACGCTTTCTTT.

This clonotype has more than one count but fewer than ten. V usage is TRBV2 and J usage is TRBJ2-3, with unresolved D. V was cut by 7 bases and J by 0 bases, with 8 bases left in between. In germline, CDR1 is SNHLY, CDR2 FYNNEI. The CDR3 is made up of 13 amino acids. CDR3 protein: CASKWQSTDTQYF. The DNA of the CDR3 is TGTGCCAGCAAGTGGCAGAGCACAGATACGCAGTATTTT.

The chain is built from TRBV3-1 and TRBJ2-7; 10 bases are a match to TRBD1. This CDR3 is built from 16 residues. Germline CDR1 and CDR2: LGHDT and YNNKEL (reference sequence). V was pared by 3 bases and J by 4 bases, with 9 bases of the junction left unmatched. This chain's CDR3 is CASSHPTGTGDYEQYF. The CDR3 nucleotides are TGTGCCAGCAGCCACCCTACCGGGACAGGGGATTACGAGCAGTACTTC.

This clonotype came up once. This chain uses TRBV30 with TRBJ1-5; D gene uncertain. The CDR3 is made up of 13 amino acids. CDR1 and CDR2 from the germline V gene are GTSNPN and SVGIG (reference sequence). V lost 3 bases and J 4 bases, leaving 10 bases between the germline ends. The CDR3 loop is CAWRAMGNQPQHF. CDR3 nucleotides: TGTGCCTGGAGGGCAATGGGGAATCAGCCCCAGCATTTT.

The sample holds many counts of this clonotype. The chain carries TRBV5-1 and TRBJ2-1, with a weak D call TRBD1 (6 bases). The CDR3 runs 13 residues. The germline gives CDR1 SGHRS, CDR2 YFSETQ. V lost 6 bases, J lost 4 bases, and 11 bases lay in between. The CDR3 sequence: CASTLQGYNEQFF. As DNA, the CDR3 is TGCGCCAGCACCCTACAGGGATACAATGAGCAGTTCTTC.

This clonotype was detected a few times. The chain is built from TRBV15 and TRBJ2-3; D is unresolved. Germline V gene data show CDR1 as LNHNV and CDR2 as YYDKDF (reference sequence). This CDR3 region has 15 residues. V shed 0 bases and J shed 0 bases, with 7 bases lying between them. The DNA for the CDR3 is TGTGCCACCAGCAGAGATCGTCTAAGCACAGATACGCAGTATTTT. This encodes CATSRDRLSTDTQYF.

The chain is built from TRBV7-8 and TRBJ2-4; the D gene is possibly TRBD1 (5 bases). V shed 4 bases and J shed 0 bases, with 19 bases lying between them. The CDR3 covers 18 residues. Germline CDR1 is SGHVS and CDR2 is FQNEAQ. The CDR3 DNA sequence: TGTGCCAGCAGCTCCGCCCTCAGGGCTACCATAGCCAAAAACATTCAGTACTTC. It translates to CASSSALRATIAKNIQYF.

This clonotype was seen only a few times. This sequence joins TRBV5-5 and TRBJ1-6; 7 nucleotides agree with TRBD1. Per the germline V gene, CDR1 is SGHKS and CDR2 is YYEKEE (reference sequence). The CDR3 runs 15 residues. Trimming removed 2 bases from V and 7 bases from J; junction bases left unmatched: 6. The CDR3, as DNA: TGTGCCAGCAGCTTAGGGGGCCGATTAAATTCACCCCTCCACTTT. As protein: CASSLGGRLNSPLHF.

This clonotype occurred a few times. The gene calls are TRBV20-1 and TRBJ1-4; D is possibly TRBD1 (5 bases). Between the trimmed V and J ends, which lost 2 bases and 7 bases, there was a span of 11 bases. This CDR3 has 13 amino acids. Germline values: CDR1 DFQATT, CDR2 SNEGSKA (reference sequence). CDR3: CSARKSTAEKLFF. CDR3 in DNA: TGCAGTGCTAGAAAGTCGACAGCTGAAAAACTGTTTTTT.

The table lists this clonotype with many counts. The CDR3 loop reads CASSTRTGTEYGYTF. CDR3 nucleotide sequence: TGCGCCAGCAGCACCAGAACCGGGACAGAGTATGGCTACACCTTC. The chain links TRBV4-3 to TRBJ1-2; 7 positions agree with TRBD1. Germline CDR1 is LGHNA and CDR2 is YSLEER. This CDR3 has 15 residues. With V trimmed by 5 bases and J by 5 bases, 11 bases remained unmatched.

The V gene is TRBV9, the J gene TRBJ2-2; 7 nucleotides line up with TRBD1. CDR3 length equals 16 residues. V lost 2 bases, J lost 0 bases, and 4 bases stayed unmatched. Germline CDR1 reads SGDLS; CDR2 reads YYNGEE. The CDR3 DNA reads TGTGCCAGCAGCGTCAAAGGGGGCGCGAACACCGGGGAGCTGTTTTTT. Protein sequence: CASSVKGGANTGELFF.

V usage is TRBV7-6 and J usage is TRBJ2-1, with 12 bases identical to TRBD2. CDR3 length equals 16 residues. Germline-derived CDR1 and CDR2 are SGHVS and FNYEAQ. With 5 bases clipped from V and 9 bases from J, the junction kept 11 bases outside the gene matches. CDR3 bases: TGTGCCAGCAGCCCTCGAAGACTAGCGGGAGCCACTGAGCAGTTCTTC. Its translation is CASSPRRLAGATEQFF. Filled out from reference TRBV7-6 and TRBJ2-1, the complete variable domain reads GAGVSQSPRYKVTKRGQDVALRCDPISGHVSLYWYRQALGQGPEFLTYFNYEAQQDKSGLPNDRFSAERPEGSISTLTIQRTEQRDSAMYRCASSPRRLAGATEQFFGPGTRLTVL.

V is TRBV20-1 and J is TRBJ2-1; no clear D. CDR3 length equals 15 residues. Trimming stripped 4 bases from V and 0 bases from J, with 13 bases between. CDR1 is DFQATT, CDR2 SNEGSKA, per germline (reference sequence). This CDR3 is CSAILLPSSYNEQFF. Here the CDR3 DNA reads TGCAGTGCTATTTTACTTCCCAGCTCCTACAATGAGCAGTTCTTC.

The V call is TRBV11-2, the J call TRBJ1-2, with TRBD1 matching 10 bases. The CDR3 extends over 15 amino acids. CDR1 SGHAT and CDR2 FQNNGV come from the germline V gene. The J segment lost 3 bases and the V segment lost 6 bases, leaving 7 bases of the junction unmatched. CDR3: CASRPTGGNDYGYTF. The CDR3 nucleotides are TGTGCCAGCAGACCGACAGGGGGCAATGACTATGGCTACACCTTC.

This clonotype was recorded many times. This rearrangement joins TRBV29-1 to TRBJ1-1; 7 nucleotides agree with TRBD1. From germline, CDR1 is SQVTM and CDR2 ANQGSEA. With 1 base clipped from V and 10 bases from J, the junction kept 9 bases outside the gene matches. This CDR3 has 13 amino acids. In DNA form, the CDR3 reads TGCAGCGTTGAAGGCGCAGGGGGGGTTGGAGCTTTCTTT. It specifies CSVEGAGGVGAFF.

This clonotype was observed a handful of times. The V gene is TRBV20-1, the J gene TRBJ2-3; 8 positions match TRBD2. Germline V CDR1 and CDR2: DFQATT, SNEGSKA (reference sequence). CDR3 length: 14 residues. Germline trimming cut 5 bases from V and 6 bases from J; bases unmatched to any gene: 10. The CDR3 nucleotides read TGCAGTGCTGCAAGAGGCGGGGGGAGGGATACGCAGTATTTT. This codes for CSAARGGGRDTQYF.

This chain connects TRBV7-9 to TRBJ2-3; 7 positions agree with TRBD2. The germline CDR1 and CDR2 sequences are SEHNR and FQNEAQ (reference sequence). The CDR3 sequence is 14 residues long. Losses at the gene ends were 3 bases for V and 5 bases for J; bases not matched to a gene: 5. In DNA, the CDR3 is TGTGCCAGCAGCTTCTCCGCGGGAGTAGATACGCAGTATTTT. Protein: CASSFSAGVDTQYF. Using reference TRBV7-9 and TRBJ2-3 for the parts outside the CDR3, the full variable domain is DTGVSQNPRHKITKRGQNVTFRCDPISEHNRLYWYRQTLGQGPEFLTYFQNEAQLEKSRLLSDRFSAERPKGSFSTLEIQRTEQGDSAMYLCASSFSAGVDTQYFGPGTRLTVL.

This clonotype was found many times. This sequence joins TRBV7-2 and TRBJ2-1; D remains ambiguous. V dropped 1 base and J dropped 0 bases, with 7 bases sitting between them. The CDR3 sequence is 15 residues long. Germline CDR1 and CDR2: SGHTA and FQGNSA. For the CDR3, the DNA is TGTGCCAGCAGCTTAGGAGATAGCTCCTACAATGAGCAGTTCTTC. Encoded protein: CASSLGDSSYNEQFF.

The CDR3 sequence is CASSENGLMNTEAFF. The CDR3 DNA follows: TGTGCCAGCAGTGAAAACGGACTCATGAACACTGAAGCTTTCTTT. The V gene is TRBV6-1, the J gene TRBJ1-1; D uncertain. Trimming shortened V by 2 bases and J by 0 bases, and 10 bases separated the two germline ends. Germline lookup yields CDR1 MNHNS and CDR2 SASEGT. The CDR3 contains 15 residues.

This clonotype was found a few times. The CDR3 DNA reads as TGTGCCAGCAGTTCACCTAAGAGGCTAGCGGGGGACACAGATACGCAGTATTTT. It translates to CASSSPKRLAGDTDTQYF. The V call is TRBV6-5, the J call TRBJ2-3; 10 bases are a match to TRBD2. Trimming removed 4 bases from V and 2 bases from J; junction bases left unmatched: 12. Germline V gene lookup returns CDR1 MNHEY and CDR2 SVGAGI. The CDR3 consists of 18 residues.

This clonotype was seen a handful of times. The chain combines TRBV20-1 with TRBJ1-5; maybe TRBD1 (6 bases). The V end lost 6 bases, the J end lost 3 bases, and 9 bases lay between the germline ends. The germline V gene encodes CDR1 DFQATT and CDR2 SNEGSKA (reference sequence). The CDR3 extends over 12 amino acids. The chain's CDR3 is CSAGALNQPQHF. Here the CDR3 DNA reads TGCAGTGCGGGGGCCCTCAATCAGCCCCAGCATTTT.

This clonotype was observed at least ten times. An end of the junction differs from the germline gene, which may be a read error. V gene TRBV5-1 combines with J gene TRBJ1-2, with a weak D call TRBD1 (5 bases). The CDR3 consists of 13 residues. Germline assignment: CDR1 SGHRS and CDR2 YFSETQ. CDR3 sequence reads: CASSLEGRYGYTF. The CDR3 coding sequence is TGTGCCAGCAGCTTAGAGGGACGATATGGCTACACCTTC.

This clonotype was observed a few times. The chain recombines TRBV11-1 with TRBJ2-3; the match to TRBD2 covers 14 bases. Germline V gives CDR1 SGHAT, CDR2 FQDESV (reference sequence). J gave up 2 bases and V 4 bases, and 14 bases lay outside the gene matches. CDR3 size: 20 residues. The CDR3 DNA sequence: TGTGCCAGCAGCTCGCCAGGACTAGCGGGGGGCCTCGCTATCACAGATACGCAGTATTTT. Translating gives CASSSPGLAGGLAITDTQYF.

This clonotype was seen a handful of times. The V gene is TRBV20-1, the J gene TRBJ2-1, with 8 bases aligning to TRBD2. CDR1 and CDR2 from the germline V gene are DFQATT and SNEGSKA (reference sequence). The CDR3 runs 14 residues. J lost 8 bases, V lost 1 base, and 7 bases had no gene match. Here the CDR3 reads CSARGWSGSDEQFF. The CDR3 DNA reads TGCAGTGCTAGAGGGTGGAGCGGGAGTGATGAGCAGTTCTTC.

This clonotype was counted only a few times. The gene calls are TRBV7-8 and TRBJ1-2; the D is unclear. Germline V gene sequence: CDR1 SGHVS, CDR2 FQNEAQ. The CDR3 is 14 amino acids. V lost 5 bases, J lost 8 bases, and 18 bases lay in between. The CDR3 sequence is CASSPAAGSGGYTF. In nucleotides, the CDR3 is TGTGCCAGCAGCCCGGCGGCGGGGTCAGGCGGCTACACCTTC.